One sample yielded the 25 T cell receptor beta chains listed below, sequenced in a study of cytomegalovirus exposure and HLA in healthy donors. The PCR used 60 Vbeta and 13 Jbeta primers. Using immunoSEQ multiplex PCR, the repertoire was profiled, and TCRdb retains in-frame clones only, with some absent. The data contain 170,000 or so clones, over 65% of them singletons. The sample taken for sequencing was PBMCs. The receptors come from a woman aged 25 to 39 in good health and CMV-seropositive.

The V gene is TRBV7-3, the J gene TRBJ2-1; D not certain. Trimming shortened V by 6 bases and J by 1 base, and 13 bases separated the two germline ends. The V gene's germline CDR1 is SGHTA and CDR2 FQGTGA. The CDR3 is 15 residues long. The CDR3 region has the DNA TGTGCCAGCAGGGCCGGGTCCTCTTCCTACAATGAGCAGTTCTTC. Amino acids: CASRAGSSSYNEQFF.

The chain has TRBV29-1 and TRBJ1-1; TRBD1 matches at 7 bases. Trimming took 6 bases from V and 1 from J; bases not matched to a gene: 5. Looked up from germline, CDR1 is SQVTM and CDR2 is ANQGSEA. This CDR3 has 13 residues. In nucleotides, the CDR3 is TGCAGCGTGGGCGGGACAGCGAACACTGAAGCTTTCTTT. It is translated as CSVGGTANTEAFF.

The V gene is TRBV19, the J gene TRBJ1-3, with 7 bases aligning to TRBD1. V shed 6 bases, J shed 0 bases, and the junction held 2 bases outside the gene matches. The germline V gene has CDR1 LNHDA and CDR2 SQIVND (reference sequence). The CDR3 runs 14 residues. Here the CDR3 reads CASRGQSSGNTIYF. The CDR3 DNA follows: TGTGCCAGTAGGGGACAGAGCTCTGGAAACACCATATATTTT. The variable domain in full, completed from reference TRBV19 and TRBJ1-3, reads DGGITQSPKYLFRKEGQNVTLSCEQNLNHDAMYWYRQDPGQGLRLIYYSQIVNDFQKGDIAEGYSVSREKKESFPLTVTSAQKNPTAFYLCASRGQSSGNTIYFGEGSWLTVV.

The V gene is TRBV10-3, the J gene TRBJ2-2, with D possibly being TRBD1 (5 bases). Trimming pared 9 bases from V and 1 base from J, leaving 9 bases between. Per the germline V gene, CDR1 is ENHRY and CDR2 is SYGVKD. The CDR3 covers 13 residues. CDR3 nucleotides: TGTGCCATAAACACAGGGAACACCGGGGAGCTGTTTTTT. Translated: CAINTGNTGELFF.

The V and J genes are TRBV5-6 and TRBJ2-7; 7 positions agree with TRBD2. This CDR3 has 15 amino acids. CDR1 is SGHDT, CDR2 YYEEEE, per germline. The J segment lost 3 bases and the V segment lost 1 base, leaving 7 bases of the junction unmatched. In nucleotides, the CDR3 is TGTGCCAGCAGCTTGTACACGGGAGGACACTACGAGCAGTACTTC. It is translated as CASSLYTGGHYEQYF.

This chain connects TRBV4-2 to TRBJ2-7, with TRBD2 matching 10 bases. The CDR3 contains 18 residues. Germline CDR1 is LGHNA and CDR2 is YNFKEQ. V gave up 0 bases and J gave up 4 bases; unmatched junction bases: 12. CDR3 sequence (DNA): TGTGCCAGCAGCCAAGAACCCTCTCTAGCGGGAGAAGGTTACGAGCAGTACTTC. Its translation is CASSQEPSLAGEGYEQYF.

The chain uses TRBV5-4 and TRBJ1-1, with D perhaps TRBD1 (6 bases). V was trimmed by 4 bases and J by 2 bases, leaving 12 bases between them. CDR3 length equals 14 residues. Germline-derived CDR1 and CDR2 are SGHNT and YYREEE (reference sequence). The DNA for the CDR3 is TGTGCCAGCAGCCCAGGGGCGGCTAACACTGAAGCTTTCTTT. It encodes CASSPGAANTEAFF.

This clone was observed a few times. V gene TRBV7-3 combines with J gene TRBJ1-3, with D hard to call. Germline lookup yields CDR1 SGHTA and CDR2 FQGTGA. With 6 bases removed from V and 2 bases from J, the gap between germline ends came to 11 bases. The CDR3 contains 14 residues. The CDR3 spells CASSRGSPGNTIYF. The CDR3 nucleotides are TGTGCCAGCAGTCGGGGAAGCCCTGGAAACACCATATATTTT.

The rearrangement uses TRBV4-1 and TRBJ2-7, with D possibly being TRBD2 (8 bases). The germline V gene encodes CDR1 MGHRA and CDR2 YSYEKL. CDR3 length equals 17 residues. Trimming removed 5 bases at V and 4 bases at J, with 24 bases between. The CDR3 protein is CASSTRKGAGGSYEQYF. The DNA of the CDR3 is TGCGCCAGCAGCACCCGGAAGGGGGCGGGAGGTTCGTACGAGCAGTACTTC.

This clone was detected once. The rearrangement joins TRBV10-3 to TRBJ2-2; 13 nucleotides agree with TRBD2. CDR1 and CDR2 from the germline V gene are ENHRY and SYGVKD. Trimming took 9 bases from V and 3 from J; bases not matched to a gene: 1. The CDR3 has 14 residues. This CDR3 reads CAMGLAGYTGELFF. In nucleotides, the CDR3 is TGTGCCATGGGACTAGCGGGGTACACCGGGGAGCTGTTTTTT.

CDR3: CASRLVGGDYGYTF. CDR3 nucleotide sequence: TGTGCCAGCAGACTTGTAGGGGGCGACTATGGCTACACCTTC. The J gene is TRBJ1-2, the V gene TRBV6-5, with TRBD1 matching 7 bases. The CDR3 has 14 residues. The germline V gene encodes CDR1 MNHEY and CDR2 SVGAGI. J gave up 3 bases and V 6 bases, and 7 bases lay outside the gene matches.

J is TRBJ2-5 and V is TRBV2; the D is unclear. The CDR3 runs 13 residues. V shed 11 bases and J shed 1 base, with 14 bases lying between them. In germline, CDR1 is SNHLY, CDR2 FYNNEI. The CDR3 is CAGMAELQETQYF. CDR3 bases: TGTGCCGGCATGGCGGAGCTCCAAGAGACCCAGTACTTC.

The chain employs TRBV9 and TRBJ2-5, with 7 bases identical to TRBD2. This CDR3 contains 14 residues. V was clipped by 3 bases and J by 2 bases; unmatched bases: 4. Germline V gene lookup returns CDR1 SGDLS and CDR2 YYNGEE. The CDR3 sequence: CASSALAAQETQYF. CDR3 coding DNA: TGTGCCAGCAGCGCTCTAGCGGCGCAAGAGACCCAGTACTTC.

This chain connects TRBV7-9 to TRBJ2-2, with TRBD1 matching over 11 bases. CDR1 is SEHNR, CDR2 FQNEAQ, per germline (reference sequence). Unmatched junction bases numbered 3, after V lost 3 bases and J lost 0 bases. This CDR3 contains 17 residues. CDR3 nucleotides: TGTGCCAGCAGCTTCGGACAGGGGGCGCCGAACACCGGGGAGCTGTTTTTT. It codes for CASSFGQGAPNTGELFF.

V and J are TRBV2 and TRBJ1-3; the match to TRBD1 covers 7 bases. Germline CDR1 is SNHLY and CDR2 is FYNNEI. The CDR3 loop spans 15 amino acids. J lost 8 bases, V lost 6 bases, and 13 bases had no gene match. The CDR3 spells CASREKTGRADTIYF. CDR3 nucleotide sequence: TGTGCCAGCAGAGAAAAGACAGGGCGGGCGGACACCATATATTTT.

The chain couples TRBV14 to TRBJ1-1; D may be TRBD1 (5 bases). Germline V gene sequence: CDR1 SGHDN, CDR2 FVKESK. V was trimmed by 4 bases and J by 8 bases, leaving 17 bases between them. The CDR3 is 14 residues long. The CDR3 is CASSLTLGQGEAFF. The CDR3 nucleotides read TGTGCCAGCAGCCTCACTCTGGGGCAGGGAGAAGCTTTCTTT.

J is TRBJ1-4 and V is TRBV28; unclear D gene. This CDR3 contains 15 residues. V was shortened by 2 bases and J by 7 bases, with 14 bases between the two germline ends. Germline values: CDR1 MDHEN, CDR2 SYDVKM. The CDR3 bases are TGTGCCAGCAGTTTACCCCGGAGGTTTGGTGAAAAACTGTTTTTT. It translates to CASSLPRRFGEKLFF. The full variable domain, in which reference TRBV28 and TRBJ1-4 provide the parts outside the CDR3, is DVKVTQSSRYLVKRTGEKVFLECVQDMDHENMFWYRQDPGLGLRLIYFSYDVKMKEKGDIPEGYSVSREKKERFSLILESASTNQTSMYLCASSLPRRFGEKLFFGSGTQLSVL.

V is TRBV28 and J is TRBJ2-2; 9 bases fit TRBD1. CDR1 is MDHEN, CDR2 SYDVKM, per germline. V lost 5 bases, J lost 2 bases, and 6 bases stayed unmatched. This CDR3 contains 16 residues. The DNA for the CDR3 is TGTGCCAGCAGTCCCCAGGGACAGGGTAACACCGGGGAGCTGTTTTTT. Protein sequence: CASSPQGQGNTGELFF.

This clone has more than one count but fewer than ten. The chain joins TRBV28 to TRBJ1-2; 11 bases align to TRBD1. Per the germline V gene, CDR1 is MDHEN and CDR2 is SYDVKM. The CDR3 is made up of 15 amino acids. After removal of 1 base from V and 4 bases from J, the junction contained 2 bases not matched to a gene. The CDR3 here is CASSLYGTGGYGYTF. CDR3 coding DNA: TGTGCCAGCAGTTTATACGGGACAGGGGGCTATGGCTACACCTTC.

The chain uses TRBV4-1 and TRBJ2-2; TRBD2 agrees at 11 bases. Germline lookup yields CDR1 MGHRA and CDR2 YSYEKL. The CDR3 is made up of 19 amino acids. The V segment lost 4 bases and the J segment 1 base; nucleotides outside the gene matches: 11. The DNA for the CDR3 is TGCGCCAGCAGCCCTTTTGGGACAGGGACTAGCGGGAACACCGGGGAGCTGTTTTTT. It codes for CASSPFGTGTSGNTGELFF.

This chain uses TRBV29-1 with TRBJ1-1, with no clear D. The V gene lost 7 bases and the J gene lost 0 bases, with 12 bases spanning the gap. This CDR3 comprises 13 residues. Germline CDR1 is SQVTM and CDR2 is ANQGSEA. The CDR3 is CSAETDLNTEAFF. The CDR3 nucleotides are TGCAGCGCTGAGACGGACTTGAACACTGAAGCTTTCTTT.

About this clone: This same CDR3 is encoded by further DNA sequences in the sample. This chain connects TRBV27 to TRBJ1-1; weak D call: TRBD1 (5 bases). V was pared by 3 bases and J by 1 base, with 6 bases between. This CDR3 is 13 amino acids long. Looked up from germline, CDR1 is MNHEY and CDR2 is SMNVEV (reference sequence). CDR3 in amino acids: CASSFGGNTEAFF. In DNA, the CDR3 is TGTGCCAGCAGTTTCGGGGGGAACACTGAAGCTTTCTTT.

CDR3 DNA: TGTGCCAGCAGGCAAGACAGGGGAGACACTGAAGCTTTCTTT. Residues: CASRQDRGDTEAFF. The chain has TRBV6-5 and TRBJ1-1; the match to TRBD1 covers 8 bases. V was clipped by 6 bases and J by 3 bases; unmatched bases: 6. Germline assignment: CDR1 MNHEY and CDR2 SVGAGI. The CDR3 has 14 amino acids.

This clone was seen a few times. CDR3 loop: CASSQGAATNEKLFF. The CDR3, as DNA: TGCGCCAGCAGCCAAGGCGCTGCAACTAATGAAAAACTGTTTTTT. The chain uses TRBV4-3 and TRBJ1-4; no reliable D call. The germline CDR1 and CDR2 sequences are LGHNA and YSLEER. Trimming shortened V by 1 base and J by 0 bases, and 6 bases separated the two germline ends. This CDR3 spans 15 amino acids.

Here the CDR3 reads CASSLGLARETQYF. CDR3 nucleotides: TGTGCCAGCAGCTTAGGACTAGCTCGAGAGACCCAGTACTTC. This sequence joins TRBV7-9 and TRBJ2-5; TRBD2 matches at 7 bases. The CDR3 is 14 residues long. Germline lookup yields CDR1 SEHNR and CDR2 FQNEAQ (reference sequence). The junction had 3 bases not matched to a gene; V was cut back by 1 base and J by 4 bases.